These 24 T cell receptor beta chains were sequenced from one sample in a study of monozygotic twins with inflammatory bowel disease. TCRdb re-called the 5' RACE reads; one entry per CDR3 protein, DNA not given. This sample contains 120,000 to 150,000 distinct CDR3 sequences. Sequencing was done on a sample of blood. These receptors were collected from a human donor with ulcerative colitis or Crohn's disease, or a healthy co-twin of an affected twin (not recorded which).

The chain couples TRBV5-1 to TRBJ1-1. The CDR3 is 14 amino acids. Per the germline V gene, CDR1 is SGHRS and CDR2 is YFSETQ. Here the CDR3 reads CASSLGGQWSEAFF. The full variable domain, completed using reference TRBV5-1 and TRBJ1-1, is KAGVTQTPRYLIKTRGQQVTLSCSPISGHRSVSWYQQTPGQGLQFLFEYFSETQRNKGNFPGRFSGRQFSNSRSEMNVSTLELGDSALYLCASSLGGQWSEAFFGQGTRLTVV.

The rearrangement joins TRBV5-1 to TRBJ2-3. CDR3 length equals 15 residues. Per the germline V gene, CDR1 is SGHRS and CDR2 is YFSETQ. CDR3 amino acids: CASSLANKDSDTQYF.

The chain is built from TRBV5-5 and TRBJ2-3; lacking DNA, the TRBD1 call made by TCRdb goes unchecked. The CDR3 length is 14 residues. CDR1 and CDR2 from the germline V gene are SGHKS and YYEKEE (reference sequence). CDR3 in amino acids: CASSFFPTTDTQYF.

The chain joins TRBV5-1 to TRBJ2-7. This CDR3 contains 15 residues. Germline CDR1 reads SGHRS; CDR2 reads YFSETQ. The CDR3 protein is CASSLGTGVTYEQYF.

The V and J genes are TRBV6-5 and TRBJ1-1; no DNA is available, so the TRBD1 call from TCRdb remains unchecked. Per germline, CDR1 MNHEY and CDR2 SVGAGI. There are 14 residues in the CDR3. The CDR3 region is CASSYGGGDTEAFF.

V gene TRBV15 combines with J gene TRBJ1-5; TCRdb's D call, TRBD1, is unchecked because there is no DNA. The CDR3 is 14 residues long. The germline CDR1 and CDR2 sequences are LNHNV and YYDKDF (reference sequence). The CDR3 sequence: CATRITGTNQPQHF.

The chain employs TRBV7-9 and TRBJ2-3; the D gene TCRdb calls, TRBD1, cannot be checked with no DNA. The V gene's germline CDR1 is SEHNR and CDR2 FQNEAQ (reference sequence). CDR3 length equals 15 residues. CDR3 amino acids: CASSLFGGAPDTQYF.

The genes are TRBV19 and TRBJ2-1. Germline V gene lookup returns CDR1 LNHDA and CDR2 SQIVND (reference sequence). The CDR3 loop spans 11 amino acids. CDR3 in amino acids: CASSIGAGQFF.

This sequence joins TRBV5-1 and TRBJ1-5. The germline V gene has CDR1 SGHRS and CDR2 YFSETQ. The CDR3 totals 15 residues. This CDR3 is CASSLQGISNQPQHF.

The rearrangement links TRBV20-1 to TRBJ2-3. From germline, CDR1 is DFQATT and CDR2 SNEGSKA (reference sequence). This CDR3 comprises 13 residues. CDR3 sequence: CSASLGSTDTQYF.

The chain links TRBV3-1 to TRBJ2-1. In germline, CDR1 is LGHDT, CDR2 YNNKEL (reference sequence). CDR3 size: 13 residues. The CDR3 sequence is CASSQVIRNEQFF.

The V gene is TRBV20-1, the J gene TRBJ2-6; the D call from TCRdb, TRBD1, cannot be confirmed without DNA. This CDR3 spans 16 amino acids. Germline loops: CDR1 DFQATT, CDR2 SNEGSKA (reference sequence). CDR3 protein: CSARDRQFSGANVLTF.

V is TRBV5-1 and J is TRBJ2-7. The germline V gene has CDR1 SGHRS and CDR2 YFSETQ. The CDR3 consists of 15 residues. The CDR3 reads CASSLFGLSSYEQYF. The full variable domain, its missing parts supplied by reference TRBV5-1 and TRBJ2-7, is KAGVTQTPRYLIKTRGQQVTLSCSPISGHRSVSWYQQTPGQGLQFLFEYFSETQRNKGNFPGRFSGRQFSNSRSEMNVSTLELGDSALYLCASSLFGLSSYEQYFGPGTRLTVT.

This chain uses TRBV7-2 with TRBJ1-1. There are 13 residues in the CDR3. Germline V lookup: CDR1 SGHTA, CDR2 FQGNSA. CDR3 sequence reads: CTSSLGRGPRAFF.

The rearrangement links TRBV7-3 to TRBJ2-5; the D call of TRBD1 rests on TCRdb alone, since no DNA is present to check it. From germline, CDR1 is SGHTA and CDR2 FQGTGA. The CDR3 consists of 17 residues. CDR3 sequence reads: CASSLTGQGARGETQYF.

This sequence joins TRBV9 and TRBJ2-5; TCRdb calls TRBD2, which cannot be checked without DNA. The CDR3 extends over 14 amino acids. Per germline, CDR1 SGDLS and CDR2 YYNGEE. The CDR3: CASSTNQVAETQYF.

The chain has TRBV12-3 or TRBV12-4 and TRBJ2-7; no DNA is available, so the TRBD1 call from TCRdb remains unchecked. The CDR3 loop spans 15 amino acids. CDR3 in amino acids: CASTPRQGFAHEQYF.

The chain combines TRBV7-9 with TRBJ2-5; TCRdb gives TRBD1 as the D gene, but with no DNA this cannot be confirmed. CDR3 length equals 14 residues. Germline-derived CDR1 and CDR2 are SEHNR and FQNEAQ (reference sequence). CDR3 region: CASSPSGGEETQYF.

The chain recombines TRBV24-1 with TRBJ2-1; the TCRdb call, TRBD2, lacks DNA for checking. CDR1 and CDR2 (germline): KGHDR, SFDVKD. The CDR3 sequence is 15 residues long. The CDR3 sequence: CATSKRGLSYNEQFF.

The rearrangement uses TRBV5-1 and TRBJ1-2; the TCRdb D gene call, TRBD1, has no DNA to confirm it. Germline CDR1 and CDR2: SGHRS and YFSETQ. This CDR3 spans 16 amino acids. The CDR3 is CASSYGQARQTYGYTF.

V and J are TRBV7-2 and TRBJ2-7. Germline lookup yields CDR1 SGHTA and CDR2 FQGNSA. CDR3 length equals 14 residues. The CDR3 reads CASSLGRYSYEQYF. Full variable domain (missing parts from reference TRBV7-2 and TRBJ2-7): GAGVSQSPSNKVTEKGKDVELRCDPISGHTALYWYRQSLGQGLEFLIYFQGNSAPDKSGLPSDRFSAERTGGSVSTLTIQRTQQEDSAVYLCASSLGRYSYEQYFGPGTRLTVT.

The V call is TRBV7-2, the J call TRBJ2-5; TCRdb returns TRBD1, unconfirmable since there is no DNA. CDR1 and CDR2 from the germline V gene are SGHTA and FQGNSA. CDR3 size: 15 residues. CDR3 amino acids: CASSLAPGRHETQYF.

This CDR3 is CASSPNSGYEQYF. This rearrangement joins TRBV18 to TRBJ2-7; TCRdb lists TRBD1, though no DNA is available to test this call. This CDR3 comprises 13 residues. Germline V gene data show CDR1 as KGHSH and CDR2 as LQKENI.

V is TRBV4-1 and J is TRBJ1-5. Germline CDR1 and CDR2: MGHRA and YSYEKL. The CDR3 totals 15 residues. This CDR3 is CASSQDGGVNQPQHF.